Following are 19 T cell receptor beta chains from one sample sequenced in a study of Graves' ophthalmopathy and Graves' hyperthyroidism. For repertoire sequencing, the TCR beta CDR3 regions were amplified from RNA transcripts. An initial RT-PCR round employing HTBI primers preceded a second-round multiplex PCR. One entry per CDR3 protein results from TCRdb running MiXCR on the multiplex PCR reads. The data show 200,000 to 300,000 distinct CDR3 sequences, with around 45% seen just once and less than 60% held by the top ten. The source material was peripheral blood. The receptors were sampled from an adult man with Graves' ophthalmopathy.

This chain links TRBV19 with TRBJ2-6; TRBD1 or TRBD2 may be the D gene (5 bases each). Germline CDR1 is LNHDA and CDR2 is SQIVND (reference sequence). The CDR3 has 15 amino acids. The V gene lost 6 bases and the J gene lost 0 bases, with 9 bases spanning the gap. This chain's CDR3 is CASSQGRSGANVLTF. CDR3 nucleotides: TGTGCCAGTAGCCAGGGACGCTCTGGGGCCAACGTCCTGACTTTC. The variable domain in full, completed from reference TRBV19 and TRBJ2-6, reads DGGITQSPKYLFRKEGQNVTLSCEQNLNHDAMYWYRQDPGQGLRLIYYSQIVNDFQKGDIAEGYSVSREKKESFPLTVTSAQKNPTAFYLCASSQGRSGANVLTFGAGSRLTVL.

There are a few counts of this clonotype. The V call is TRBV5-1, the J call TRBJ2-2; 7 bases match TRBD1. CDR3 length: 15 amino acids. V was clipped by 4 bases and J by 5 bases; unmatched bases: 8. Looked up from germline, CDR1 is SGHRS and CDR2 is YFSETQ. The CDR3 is CASSHPRQGTGELFF. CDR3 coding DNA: TGCGCCAGCAGCCACCCCAGACAGGGTACCGGGGAGCTGTTTTTT.

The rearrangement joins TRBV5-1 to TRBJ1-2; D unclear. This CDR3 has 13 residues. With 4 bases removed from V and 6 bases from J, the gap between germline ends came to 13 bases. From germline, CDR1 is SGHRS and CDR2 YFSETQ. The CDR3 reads CASSGSQRDGYTF. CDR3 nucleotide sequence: TGCGCCAGCAGCGGGAGCCAGCGAGATGGCTACACCTTC.

The CDR3 loop reads CASSFSTGGNQPQHF. The CDR3 bases are TGCGCCAGCAGCTTCTCGACAGGGGGGAATCAGCCCCAGCATTTT. The rearrangement joins TRBV5-1 to TRBJ1-5; 9 bases map to TRBD1. The CDR3 runs 15 residues. Germline V gene data show CDR1 as SGHRS and CDR2 as YFSETQ. Trimming cost V 2 bases and J 4 bases; bases outside gene matches: 4.

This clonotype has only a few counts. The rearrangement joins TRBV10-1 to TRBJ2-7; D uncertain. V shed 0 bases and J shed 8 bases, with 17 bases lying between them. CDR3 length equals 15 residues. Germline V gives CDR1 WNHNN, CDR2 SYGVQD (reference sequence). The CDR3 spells CASSESSGPITKQYF. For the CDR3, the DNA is TGCGCCAGCAGTGAGTCATCAGGACCGATTACTAAGCAGTACTTC.

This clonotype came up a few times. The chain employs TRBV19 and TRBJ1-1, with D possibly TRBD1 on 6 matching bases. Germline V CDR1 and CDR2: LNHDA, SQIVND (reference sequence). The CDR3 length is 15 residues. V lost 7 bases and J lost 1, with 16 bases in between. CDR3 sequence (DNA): TGTGCCAGTACCAAATGGGGGCCAACGAACACTGAAGCTTTCTTT. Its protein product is CASTKWGPTNTEAFF.

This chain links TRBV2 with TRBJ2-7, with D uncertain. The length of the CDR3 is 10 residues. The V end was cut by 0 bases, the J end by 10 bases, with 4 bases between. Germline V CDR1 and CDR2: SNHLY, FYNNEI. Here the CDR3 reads CASSEARQYF. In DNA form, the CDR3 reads TGTGCCAGCAGTGAAGCTCGACAGTACTTC.

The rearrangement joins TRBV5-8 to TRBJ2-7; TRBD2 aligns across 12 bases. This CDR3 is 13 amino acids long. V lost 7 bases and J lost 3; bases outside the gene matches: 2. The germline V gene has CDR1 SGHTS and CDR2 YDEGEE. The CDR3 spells CASLLAGGYEQYF. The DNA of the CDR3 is TGTGCCAGCTTACTAGCGGGAGGCTACGAGCAGTACTTC.

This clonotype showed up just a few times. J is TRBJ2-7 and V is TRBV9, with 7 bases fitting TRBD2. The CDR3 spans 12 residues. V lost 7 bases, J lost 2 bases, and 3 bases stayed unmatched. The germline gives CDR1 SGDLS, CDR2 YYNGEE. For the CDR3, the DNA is TGTGCCAGCCGGGACTACACCTACGAGCAGTACTTC. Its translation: CASRDYTYEQYF.

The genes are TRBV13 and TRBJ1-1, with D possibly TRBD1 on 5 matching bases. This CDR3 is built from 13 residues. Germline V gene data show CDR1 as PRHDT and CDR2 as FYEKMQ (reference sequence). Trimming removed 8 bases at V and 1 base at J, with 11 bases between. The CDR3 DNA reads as TGTGCCAGCGGGGACCGGGCGAACACTGAAGCTTTCTTT. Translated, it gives CASGDRANTEAFF. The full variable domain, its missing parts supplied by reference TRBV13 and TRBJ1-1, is AAGVIQSPRHLIKEKRETATLKCYPIPRHDTVYWYQQGPGQDPQFLISFYEKMQSDKGSIPDRFSAQQFSDYHSELNMSSLELGDSALYFCASGDRANTEAFFGQGTRLTVV.

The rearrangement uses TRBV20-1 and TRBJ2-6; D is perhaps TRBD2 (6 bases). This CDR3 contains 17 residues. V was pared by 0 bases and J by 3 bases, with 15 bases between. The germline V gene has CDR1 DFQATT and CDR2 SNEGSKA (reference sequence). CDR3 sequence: CSARDRWRGGGANVLTF. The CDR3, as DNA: TGCAGTGCTAGAGATCGGTGGAGGGGAGGTGGGGCCAACGTCCTGACTTTC.

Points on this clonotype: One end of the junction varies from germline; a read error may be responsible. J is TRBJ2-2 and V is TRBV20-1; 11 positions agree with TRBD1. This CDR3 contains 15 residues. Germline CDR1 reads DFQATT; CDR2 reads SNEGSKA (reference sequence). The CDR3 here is CSARPGQGGTGELVF. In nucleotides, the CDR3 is TGCAGTGCTAGACCGGGACAGGGGGGGACCGGGGAGCTGGTTTTT.

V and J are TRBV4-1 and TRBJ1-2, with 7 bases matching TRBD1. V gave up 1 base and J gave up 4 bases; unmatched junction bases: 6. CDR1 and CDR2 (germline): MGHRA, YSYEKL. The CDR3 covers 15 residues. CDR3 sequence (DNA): TGCGCCAGCAGCCAAGCCTCCGGGACAGCCTATGGCTACACCTTC. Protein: CASSQASGTAYGYTF.

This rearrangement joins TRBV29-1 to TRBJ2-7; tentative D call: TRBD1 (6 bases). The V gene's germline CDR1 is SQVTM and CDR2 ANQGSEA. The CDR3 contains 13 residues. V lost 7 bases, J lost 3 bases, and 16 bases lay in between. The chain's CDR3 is CSATAGAGYEQYF. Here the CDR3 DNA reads TGCAGCGCGACTGCAGGGGCCGGCTACGAGCAGTACTTC.

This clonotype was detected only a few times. CDR3 loop: CASSLKVDTEAFF. The CDR3 nucleotides read TGCGCCAGCAGCTTAAAGGTTGACACTGAAGCTTTCTTT. The chain links TRBV10-1 to TRBJ1-1; D is undetermined. The CDR3 is made up of 13 amino acids. CDR1 and CDR2 from the germline V gene are WNHNN and SYGVQD (reference sequence). Trimming pared 6 bases from V and 3 bases from J, leaving 11 bases between.

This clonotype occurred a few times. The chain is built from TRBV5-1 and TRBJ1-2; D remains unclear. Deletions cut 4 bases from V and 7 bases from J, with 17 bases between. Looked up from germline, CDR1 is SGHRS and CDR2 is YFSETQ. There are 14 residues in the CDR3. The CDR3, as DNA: TGCGCCAGCAGCCCTGGGGATCAAAAGGGTGGCTACACCTTC. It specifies CASSPGDQKGGYTF.

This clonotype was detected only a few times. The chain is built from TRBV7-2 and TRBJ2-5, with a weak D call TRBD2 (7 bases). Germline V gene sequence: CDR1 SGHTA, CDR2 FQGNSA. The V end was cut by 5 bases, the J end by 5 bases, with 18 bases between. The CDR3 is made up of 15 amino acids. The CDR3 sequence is CASSLGGGASETQYF. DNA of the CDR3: TGTGCCAGCAGCCTTGGGGGGGGGGCCTCGGAGACCCAGTACTTC.

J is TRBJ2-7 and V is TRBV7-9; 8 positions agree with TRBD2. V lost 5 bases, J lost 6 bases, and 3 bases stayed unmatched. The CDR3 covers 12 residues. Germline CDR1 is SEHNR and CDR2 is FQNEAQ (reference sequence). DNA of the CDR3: TGTGCCAGCAGCGCCGCGGGAGGCGAGCAGTACTTC. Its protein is CASSAAGGEQYF.

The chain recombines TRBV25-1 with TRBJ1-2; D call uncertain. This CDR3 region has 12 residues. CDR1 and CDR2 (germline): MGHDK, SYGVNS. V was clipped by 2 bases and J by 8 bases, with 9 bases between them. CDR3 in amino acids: CASSEDRRGYTF. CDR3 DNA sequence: TGTGCCAGCAGTGAAGACCGTCGGGGCTACACCTTC.